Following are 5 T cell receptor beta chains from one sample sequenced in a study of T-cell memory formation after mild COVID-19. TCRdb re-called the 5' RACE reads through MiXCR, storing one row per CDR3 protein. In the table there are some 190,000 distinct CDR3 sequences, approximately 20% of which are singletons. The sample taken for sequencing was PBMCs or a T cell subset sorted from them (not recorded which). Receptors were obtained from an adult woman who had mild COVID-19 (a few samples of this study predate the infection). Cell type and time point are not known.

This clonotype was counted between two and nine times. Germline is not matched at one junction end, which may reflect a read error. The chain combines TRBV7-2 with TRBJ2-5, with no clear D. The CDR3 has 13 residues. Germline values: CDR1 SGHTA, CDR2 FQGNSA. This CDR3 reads CASSLKAREAQYF. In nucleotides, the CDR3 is TGTGCCAGCAGCCTAAAGGCGAGAGAGGCCCAGTACTTC.

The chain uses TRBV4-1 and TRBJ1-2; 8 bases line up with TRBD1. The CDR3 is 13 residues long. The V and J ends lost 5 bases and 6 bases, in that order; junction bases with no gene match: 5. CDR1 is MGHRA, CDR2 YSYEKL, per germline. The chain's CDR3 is CASSTTGVDGYTF. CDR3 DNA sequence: TGCGCCAGCAGCACGACAGGGGTAGATGGCTACACCTTC.

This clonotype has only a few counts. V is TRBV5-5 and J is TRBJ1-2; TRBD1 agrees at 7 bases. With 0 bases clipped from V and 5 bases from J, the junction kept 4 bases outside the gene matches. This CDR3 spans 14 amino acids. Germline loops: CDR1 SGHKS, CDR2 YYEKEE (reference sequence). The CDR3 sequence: CASSLGQGLYGYTF. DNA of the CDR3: TGTGCCAGCAGCTTGGGACAGGGACTGTATGGCTACACCTTC. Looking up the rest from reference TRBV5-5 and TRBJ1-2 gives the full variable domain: DAGVTQSPTHLIKTRGQQVTLRCSPISGHKSVSWYQQVLGQGPQFIFQYYEKEERGRGNFPDRFSARQFPNYSSELNVNALLLGDSALYLCASSLGQGLYGYTFGSGTRLTVV.

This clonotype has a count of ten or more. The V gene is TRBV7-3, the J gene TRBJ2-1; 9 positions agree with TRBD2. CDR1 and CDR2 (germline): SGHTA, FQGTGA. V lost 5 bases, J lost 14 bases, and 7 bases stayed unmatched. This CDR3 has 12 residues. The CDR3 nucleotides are TGTGCCAGCAGCACCCAGCGGGGGGTGAAGTTCTTC. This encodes CASSTQRGVKFF.

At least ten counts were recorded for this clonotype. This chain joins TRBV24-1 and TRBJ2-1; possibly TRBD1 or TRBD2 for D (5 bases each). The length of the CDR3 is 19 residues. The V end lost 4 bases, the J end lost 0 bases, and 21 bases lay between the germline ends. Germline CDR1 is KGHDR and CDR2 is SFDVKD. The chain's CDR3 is CATSDEGPTLSCSYNEQFF. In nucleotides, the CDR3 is TGTGCCACCAGTGACGAGGGGCCTACCCTTAGTTGCTCCTACAATGAGCAGTTCTTC.